Following are 9 T cell receptor beta chains from one sample sequenced in a study of post-analysis software for immune sequencing data (dated by TCRdb to about 2015). On the study overall, not on this receptor specifically: Patients showed significantly higher frequencies than controls for about 5 TRBV segments, among them TRBV5-6, TRBV5-1 and TRBV20-1.

Which antigens these TCRs recognize remains unknown. Library construction relied on PCR. TCRdb names Illumina HiSeq 2500 as the instrument used. To reduce PCR and sequencing biases, unique molecular identifiers were built into the TCR beta cDNA libraries. TCRdb ran its own pipeline on the public reads, namely fastp trimming at Q25 and MiXCR clone calling, and kept in-frame beta chains. Rows with one shared CDR3 protein collapse into an entry with the most common genes and DNA. A total of 820,000 or so distinct CDR3 sequences appear in this sample, 53% of them only once. The ten largest clones take up around 4.5% of the sample. Source material: blood. The receptor set was obtained from a girl aged 5 to 17 with multiple sclerosis.

The rearrangement uses TRBV5-1 and TRBJ2-3; D perhaps matches TRBD1 (5 bases). Per the germline V gene, CDR1 is SGHRS and CDR2 is YFSETQ. V was cut by 0 bases and J by 0 bases, with 11 bases left in between. CDR3 size: 16 residues. The CDR3 protein is CASSLVSGASTDTQYF. As DNA, the CDR3 is TGCGCCAGCAGCTTGGTATCTGGGGCCAGCACAGATACGCAGTATTTT.

This clonotype turned up a few times. This chain joins TRBV7-3 and TRBJ2-4, with 8 bases fitting TRBD1. Judging by the DNA end, TRBJ2-7 fits better; the J call may be wrong. Looked up from germline, CDR1 is SGHTA and CDR2 is FQGTGA. The CDR3 runs to 16 residues. The CDR3 reads CASSSRTGTSFYEQYF. The CDR3, as DNA: TGTGCCAGCAGTTCCCGGACAGGGACTTCCTTCTACGAGCAGTACTTC.

This clonotype was detected a few times. The rearrangement uses TRBV7-2 and TRBJ2-3, with a possible D match to TRBD2 (6 bases). This CDR3 contains 16 residues. Germline V gene sequence: CDR1 SGHTA, CDR2 FQGNSA. V was clipped by 0 bases and J by 5 bases, with 15 bases between them. In nucleotides, the CDR3 is TGTGCCAGCAGCTTAGCCCGGACTATCCCGAGAGATACGCAGTATTTT. This codes for CASSLARTIPRDTQYF.

The rearrangement uses TRBV7-8 and TRBJ2-5, with 13 bases identical to TRBD2. This CDR3 is 17 amino acids long. V dropped 2 bases and J dropped 3; count of bases not matched to a gene: 6. Germline V gives CDR1 SGHVS, CDR2 FQNEAQ. CDR3 sequence: CASSLRLAGGVKETQYF. The CDR3 nucleotides read TGTGCCAGCAGCTTAAGACTAGCGGGGGGCGTCAAAGAGACCCAGTACTTC.

The table lists this clonotype with a few counts. The chain has TRBV2 and TRBJ2-1; D remains unclear. The germline gives CDR1 SNHLY, CDR2 FYNNEI. The CDR3 extends over 11 amino acids. Trimming cost V 2 bases and J 10 bases, with 6 bases left between them. The CDR3 region has the DNA TGTGCCAGCAGTGAATTAACAGAGCAGTTCTTC. This translates into CASSELTEQFF.

The chain combines TRBV4-1 with TRBJ2-7, with 12 nucleotides matching TRBD2. V shed 1 base and J 3 bases; nucleotides not matched to a gene: 7. The CDR3 length is 17 residues. The germline V gene has CDR1 MGHRA and CDR2 YSYEKL. The CDR3 DNA follows: TGCGCCAGCAGCCAAGGGACTAGCGGGATGGGACTCTACGAGCAGTACTTC. It translates to CASSQGTSGMGLYEQYF.

The chain carries TRBV20-1 and TRBJ2-1; 7 bases line up with TRBD1. The CDR3 totals 18 residues. V trimming: 0 bases; J trimming: 5 bases; junction bases outside the gene matches: 16. Germline CDR1 is DFQATT and CDR2 is SNEGSKA (reference sequence). The DNA of the CDR3 is TGCAGTGCTAGAGATAGAGGGACAGAGAAAACATTCAACAATGAGCAGTTCTTC. This gives the protein CSARDRGTEKTFNNEQFF.

V and J are TRBV6-5 and TRBJ2-5; 9 nucleotides match TRBD2. Germline V gene data show CDR1 as MNHEY and CDR2 as SVGAGI. The CDR3 loop spans 16 amino acids. V dropped 7 bases and J dropped 2; count of bases not matched to a gene: 11. The CDR3 region is CASNSRHSGGQETQYF. The CDR3 coding sequence is TGTGCCAGCAACTCTCGGCATAGCGGGGGACAAGAGACCCAGTACTTC.

This clonotype was found a few times. The J gene is TRBJ2-7, the V gene TRBV5-1, with 9 nucleotides matching TRBD1. CDR1 and CDR2 (germline): SGHRS, YFSETQ. The trim removed 5 bases at V and 4 bases at J, leaving 10 bases unmatched. The CDR3 totals 15 residues. CDR3 nucleotide sequence: TGCGCCAGCAGGGAAGCCTCGGGACAGGGTTACGAGCAGTACTTC. This codes for CASREASGQGYEQYF.